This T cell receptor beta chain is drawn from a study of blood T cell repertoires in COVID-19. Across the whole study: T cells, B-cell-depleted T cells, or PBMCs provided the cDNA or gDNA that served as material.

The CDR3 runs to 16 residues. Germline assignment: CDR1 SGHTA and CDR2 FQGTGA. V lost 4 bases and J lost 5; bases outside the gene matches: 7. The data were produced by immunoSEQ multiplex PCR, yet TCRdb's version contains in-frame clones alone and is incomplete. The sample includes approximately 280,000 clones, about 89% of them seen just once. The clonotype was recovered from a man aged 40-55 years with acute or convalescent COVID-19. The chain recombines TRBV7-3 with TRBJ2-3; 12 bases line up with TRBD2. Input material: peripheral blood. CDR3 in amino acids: CASSSSTSGGRDTQYF. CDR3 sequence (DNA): TGTGCCAGCAGCTCCTCGACTAGCGGGGGTAGAGATACGCAGTATTTT.